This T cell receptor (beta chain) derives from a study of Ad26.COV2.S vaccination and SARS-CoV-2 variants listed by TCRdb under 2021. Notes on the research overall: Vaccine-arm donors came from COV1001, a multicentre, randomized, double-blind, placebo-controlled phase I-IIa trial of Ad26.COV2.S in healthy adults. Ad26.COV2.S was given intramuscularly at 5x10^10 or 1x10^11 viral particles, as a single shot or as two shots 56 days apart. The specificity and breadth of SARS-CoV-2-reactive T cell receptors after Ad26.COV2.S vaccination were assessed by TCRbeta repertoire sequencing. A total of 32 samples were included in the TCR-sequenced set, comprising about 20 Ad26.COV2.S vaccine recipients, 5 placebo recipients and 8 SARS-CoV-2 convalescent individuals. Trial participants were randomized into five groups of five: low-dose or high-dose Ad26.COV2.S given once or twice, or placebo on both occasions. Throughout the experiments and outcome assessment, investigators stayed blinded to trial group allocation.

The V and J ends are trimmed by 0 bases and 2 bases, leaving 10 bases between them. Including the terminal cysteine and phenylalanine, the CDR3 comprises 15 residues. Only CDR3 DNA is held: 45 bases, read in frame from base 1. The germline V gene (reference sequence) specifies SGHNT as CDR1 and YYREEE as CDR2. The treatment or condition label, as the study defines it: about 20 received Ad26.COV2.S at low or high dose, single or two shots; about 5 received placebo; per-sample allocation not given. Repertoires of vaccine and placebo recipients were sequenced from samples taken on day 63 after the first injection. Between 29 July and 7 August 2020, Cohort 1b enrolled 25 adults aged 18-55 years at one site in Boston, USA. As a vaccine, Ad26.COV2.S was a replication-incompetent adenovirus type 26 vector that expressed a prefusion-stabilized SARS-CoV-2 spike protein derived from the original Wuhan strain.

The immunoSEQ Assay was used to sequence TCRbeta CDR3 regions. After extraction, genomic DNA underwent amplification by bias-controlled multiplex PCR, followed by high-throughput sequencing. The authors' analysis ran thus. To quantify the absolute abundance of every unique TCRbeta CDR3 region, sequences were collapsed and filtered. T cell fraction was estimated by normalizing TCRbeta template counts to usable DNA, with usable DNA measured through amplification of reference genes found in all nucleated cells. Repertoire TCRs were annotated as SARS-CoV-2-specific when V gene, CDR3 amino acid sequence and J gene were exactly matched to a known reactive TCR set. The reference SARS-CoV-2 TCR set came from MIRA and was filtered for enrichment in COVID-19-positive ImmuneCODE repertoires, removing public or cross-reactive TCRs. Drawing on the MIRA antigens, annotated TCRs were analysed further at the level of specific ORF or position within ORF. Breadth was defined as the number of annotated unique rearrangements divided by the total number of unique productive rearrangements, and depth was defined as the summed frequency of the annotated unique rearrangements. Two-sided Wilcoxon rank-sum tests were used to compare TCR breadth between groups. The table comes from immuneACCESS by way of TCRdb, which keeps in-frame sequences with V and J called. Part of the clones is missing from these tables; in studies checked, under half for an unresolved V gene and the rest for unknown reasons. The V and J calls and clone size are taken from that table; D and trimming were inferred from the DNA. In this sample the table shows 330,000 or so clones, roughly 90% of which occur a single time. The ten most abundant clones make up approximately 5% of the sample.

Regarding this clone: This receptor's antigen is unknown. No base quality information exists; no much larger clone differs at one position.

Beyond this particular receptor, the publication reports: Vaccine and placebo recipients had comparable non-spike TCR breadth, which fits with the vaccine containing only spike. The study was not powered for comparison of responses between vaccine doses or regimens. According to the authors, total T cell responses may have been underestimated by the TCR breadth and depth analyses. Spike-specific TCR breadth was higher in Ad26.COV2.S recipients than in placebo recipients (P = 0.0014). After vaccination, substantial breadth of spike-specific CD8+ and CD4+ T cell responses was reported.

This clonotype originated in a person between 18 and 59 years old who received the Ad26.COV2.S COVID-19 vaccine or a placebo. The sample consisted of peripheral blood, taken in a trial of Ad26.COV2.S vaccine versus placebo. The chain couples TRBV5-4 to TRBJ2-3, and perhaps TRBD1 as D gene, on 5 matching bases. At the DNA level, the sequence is TGTGCCAGCAGCTTGGGGACATCCGTCACAGATACGCAGTATTTT. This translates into CASSLGTSVTDTQYF.